This T cell receptor (beta chain) was observed in a study of shared clonotypes between healthy human individuals. Study-wide points: Only blood underwent sampling, and tissue repertoires likely differ. Estimated richness was generally greater in naive than memory subsets. Sharing across four donors was highest in naive CD4 (approximately 5%) and lowest in memory CD8 (approximately 0.4%).

Sequenced by immunoSEQ multiplex PCR; TCRdb stores in-frame clones only, minus some. The data contain roughly 2.5 million clones, 90% to 95% of them seen just once; the ten biggest clones take up 0.14%. The split of CD4+ cells yielded CD45RA+ naive and CD45RA-negative memory subsets. Trimming stripped 3 bases from V and 1 base from J, with 7 bases between. The CDR3 is 15 residues long. In germline, CDR1 is KGHSH, CDR2 LQKENI. With regard to this clone: Its antigen is not known.

This clonotype was obtained from a man aged 18 to 35 in good health. Sequenced input: naive CD4+ T cells sorted from blood. Subset defined: CD45RA+ positively selected. The V call is TRBV18, the J call TRBJ2-6; D ambiguous. The CDR3 sequence is CASSPYESGANVLTF. CDR3 nucleotide sequence: TGTGCCAGCTCACCCTACGAATCTGGGGCCAACGTCCTGACTTTC.